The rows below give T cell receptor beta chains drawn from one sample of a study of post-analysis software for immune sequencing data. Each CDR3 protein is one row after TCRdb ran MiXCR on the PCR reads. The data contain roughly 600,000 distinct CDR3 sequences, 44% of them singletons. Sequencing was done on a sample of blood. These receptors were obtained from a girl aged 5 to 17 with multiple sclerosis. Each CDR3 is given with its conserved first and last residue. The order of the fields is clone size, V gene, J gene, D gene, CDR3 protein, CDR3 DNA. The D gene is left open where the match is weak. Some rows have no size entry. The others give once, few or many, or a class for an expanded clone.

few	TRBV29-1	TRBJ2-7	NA	CSVAGRDIPHYEQYF	TGCAGCGTTGCGGGACGAGACATCCCCCACTACGAGCAGTACTTC
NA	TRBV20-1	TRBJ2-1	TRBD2	CSASGRGGPYNEQFF	TGCAGTGCTAGCGGTCGGGGGGGGCCCTACAATGAGCAGTTCTTC
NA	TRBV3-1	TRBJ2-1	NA	CASSLRDPGNEQFF	TGTGCCAGCAGCCTTCGGGACCCGGGCAATGAGCAGTTCTTC
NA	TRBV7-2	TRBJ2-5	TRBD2	CASSRRTSRRQETQYF	TGTGCCAGCAGCCGGCGGACTAGCAGGCGCCAAGAGACCCAGTACTTC
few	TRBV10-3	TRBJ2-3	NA	CAISMQAGTDTQYF	TGTGCCATCAGTATGCAGGCCGGCACAGATACGCAGTATTTT
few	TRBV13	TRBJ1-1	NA	CASQPKGGVDTEAFF	TGTGCCAGTCAGCCGAAGGGGGGTGTGGACACTGAAGCTTTCTTT
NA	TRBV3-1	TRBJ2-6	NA	CASSQDLGRISGANVLTF	TGTGCCAGCAGCCAGGACCTCGGACGGATTTCTGGGGCCAACGTCCTGACTTTC
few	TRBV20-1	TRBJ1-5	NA	CSALGQNSNQPQHF	TGCAGTGCCCTGGGACAAAATAGCAATCAGCCCCAGCATTTT
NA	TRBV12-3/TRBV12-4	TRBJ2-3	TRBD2	CASRAGGGPSTDTQYF	TGTGCCAGCAGAGCCGGGGGGGGCCCAAGCACAGATACGCAGTATTTT
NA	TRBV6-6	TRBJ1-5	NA	CASSYDRANQPQHF	TGTGCCAGCAGTTATGACAGAGCCAATCAGCCCCAGCATTTT
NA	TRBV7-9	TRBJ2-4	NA	CASSPGGTAINIQYF	TGTGCCAGCAGCCCCGGGGGGACAGCGATAAACATTCAGTACTTC
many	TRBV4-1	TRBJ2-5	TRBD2	CASSHPGLAGGPDQETQYF	TGCGCCAGCAGCCATCCCGGACTAGCGGGGGGGCCTGACCAAGAGACCCAGTACTTC
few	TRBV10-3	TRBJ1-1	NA	CAIGSKGTSNTEAFF	TGTGCCATCGGCTCAAAGGGGACGTCCAACACTGAAGCTTTCTTT
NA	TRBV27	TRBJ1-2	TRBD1	CASSWGTGNAAGYTF	TGTGCCAGCAGTTGGGGGACAGGGAACGCGGCTGGCTACACCTTC
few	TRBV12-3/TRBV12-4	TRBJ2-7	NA	CASSLIRGSPYEQYF	TGTGCCAGCAGTTTAATCAGGGGATCCCCCTACGAGCAGTACTTC
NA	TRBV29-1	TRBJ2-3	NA	CSVGPGGGRTDTQYF	TGCAGCGTTGGTCCCGGGGGCGGTCGCACAGATACGCAGTATTTT
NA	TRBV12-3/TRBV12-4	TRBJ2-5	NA	CASSPNREQETQYF	TGTGCCAGCAGTCCCAACAGGGAGCAAGAGACCCAGTACTTC
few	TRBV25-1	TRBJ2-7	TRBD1	CASSEGQGSYEQYF	TGTGCCAGCAGCGAGGGACAGGGCTCCTACGAGCAGTACTTC